Sequencing of this T cell receptor beta chain was carried out in a study of T cell repertoires in cytomegalovirus infection. There are a few counts of this clonotype. CDR3 size: 13 residues. Germline CDR1 SGHDT, CDR2 YYEEEE. Between the trimmed V and J ends, which lost 4 bases and 2 bases, there was a span of 7 bases. TCRdb reanalysed the reads using MiXCR and keeps one entry per CDR3 protein. The sample carries 150,000 to 200,000 distinct CDR3 sequences, roughly 14% recorded once. The sequencing input was PBMCs. This receptor was identified in a human donor in good health (CMV status not recorded). Some clones in this sample may be carry-over from other donors' samples. The rearrangement uses TRBV5-6 and TRBJ1-5; TRBD1 might be the D (5 bases). The CDR3 DNA reads TGTGCCAGCAGCCGCAGGGGCAATCAGCCCCAGCATTTT. Protein sequence: CASSRRGNQPQHF.